This entry features one T cell receptor (beta chain) sequence. Its antigen has not been determined. Per-nucleotide qualities are absent, and no much larger clonotype sits a single base away. TCRbeta CDR3 regions were amplified from genomic DNA by means of the immunoSEQ Assay, a bias-controlled multiplex PCR. Per the original workflow: The number of nucleated cells in each sample was estimated by amplification of reference gene primers within the assay. To quantify the absolute abundance of each unique TCRbeta CDR3 rearrangement, sequence reads were collapsed and filtered. For each sample, productive Simpson clonality was calculated as the square root of Simpson's diversity index across productive rearrangements. The immuneACCESS repertoire file appears here via TCRdb, limited to in-frame rearrangements. These files lack a portion of the clones; in checked studies, under half of the deficit traces to unresolved V genes, and the cause of the others is not known. The D gene and trimming were derived from the DNA, and the V and J assignments and clone size from that table. This sample has about 250,000 clones in its table, and around four fifths of those were observed once. 4.5% to 7% of the sample belongs to the ten largest clones.

The source of the sample is a study of blood T cell repertoires in COVID-19 (dated by TCRdb to about 2020). As for the study more broadly: Collaborator samples came from the United States, Italy and Spain and covered acute and convalescent phases of COVID-19. Subjects who had been exposed to COVID-19, were actively infected with it, or had recovered from it provided the deeply sampled blood TCRbeta repertoires that made up the dataset. Where available, HLA class I and class II types were obtained from metadata supplied by the sample provider rather than from assay-based typing. Samples were obtained from the ongoing ImmuneRACE study (first 160 participants) and from about 1,300 subjects provided by 6 global collaborators. A de-identified subject ID, COVID-19 status, age in years and sex were almost always included in the sample metadata. The material from the prospective study consisted of cDNA or gDNA derived from T cells, B-cell-depleted T cells, or PBMCs. A freely available public database, intended as a resource for researchers studying the immune response to SARS-CoV-2, is where the repertoires were released. On the study overall, not on this receptor specifically: The quantity of clinical and demographic metadata differed by source and by participant and was supplied without curation.

The CDR3 numbers 15 residues from cysteine through phenylalanine. Only the CDR3 region is kept as DNA, spanning 45 bases read in frame from base 1. From a lookup of the germline V gene, CDR1 and CDR2 are MNHEY and SVGAGI. V loses 2 bases of germline sequence and J loses 9 bases, and the interval between the two ends is 17 bases. Whole blood was collected in K2EDTA tubes by collaborating institutions according to the institutions' own protocols. For TCRbeta analysis, collaborators shipped samples as frozen whole blood, isolated PBMCs, or DNA extracted from either of those sample types. This receptor was obtained from an older man with acute or convalescent COVID-19. This receptor chain uses TRBV6-5 and TRBJ1-5, with TRBD1 tentatively as D gene (5 bases match). The specimen sequenced was peripheral blood. The DNA sequence is TGTGCCAGCAGTTACGTTCAGGGTCCCTCCACGCCCCAGCATTTT. It is translated as CASSYVQGPSTPQHF.